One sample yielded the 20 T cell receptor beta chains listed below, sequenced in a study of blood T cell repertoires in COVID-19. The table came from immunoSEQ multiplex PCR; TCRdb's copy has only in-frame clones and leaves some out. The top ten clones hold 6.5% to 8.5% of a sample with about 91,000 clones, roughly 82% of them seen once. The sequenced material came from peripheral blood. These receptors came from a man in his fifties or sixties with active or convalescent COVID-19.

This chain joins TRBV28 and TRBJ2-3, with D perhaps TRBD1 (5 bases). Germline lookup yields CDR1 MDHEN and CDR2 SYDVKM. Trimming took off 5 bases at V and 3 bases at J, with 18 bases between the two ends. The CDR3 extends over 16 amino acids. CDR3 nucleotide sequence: TGTGCCAGCAGTCCACTCTTGGGGAAGGGGACAGATACGCAGTATTTT. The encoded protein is CASSPLLGKGTDTQYF.

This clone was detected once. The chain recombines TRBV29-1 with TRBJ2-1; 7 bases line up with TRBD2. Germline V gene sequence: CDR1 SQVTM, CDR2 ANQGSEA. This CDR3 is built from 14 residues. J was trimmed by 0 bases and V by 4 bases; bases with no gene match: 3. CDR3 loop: CSVGRGSSYNEQFF. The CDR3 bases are TGCAGCGTTGGGCGGGGGAGCTCCTACAATGAGCAGTTCTTC.

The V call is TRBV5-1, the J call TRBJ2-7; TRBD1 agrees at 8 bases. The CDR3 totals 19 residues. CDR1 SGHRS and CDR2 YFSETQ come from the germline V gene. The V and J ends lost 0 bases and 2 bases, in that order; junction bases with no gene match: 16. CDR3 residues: CASSLVSTGGFKNTYEQYV. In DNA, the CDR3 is TGCGCCAGCAGCTTGGTTAGTACAGGGGGTTTCAAAAATACCTACGAGCAGTACGTC.

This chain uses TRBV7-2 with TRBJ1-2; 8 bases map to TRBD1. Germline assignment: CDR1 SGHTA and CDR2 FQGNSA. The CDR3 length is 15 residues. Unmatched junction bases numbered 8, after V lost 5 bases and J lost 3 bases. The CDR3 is CASSPTGGLDYGYTF. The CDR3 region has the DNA TGTGCCAGCAGCCCCACAGGGGGGCTTGACTATGGCTACACCTTC.

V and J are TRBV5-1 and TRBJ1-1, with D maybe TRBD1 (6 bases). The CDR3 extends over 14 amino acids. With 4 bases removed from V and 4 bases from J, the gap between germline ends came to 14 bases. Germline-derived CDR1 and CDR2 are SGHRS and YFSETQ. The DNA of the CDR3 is TGCGCCAGCAGCCTGACAGGCTTGCCCACTGAAGCTTTCTTT. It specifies CASSLTGLPTEAFF.

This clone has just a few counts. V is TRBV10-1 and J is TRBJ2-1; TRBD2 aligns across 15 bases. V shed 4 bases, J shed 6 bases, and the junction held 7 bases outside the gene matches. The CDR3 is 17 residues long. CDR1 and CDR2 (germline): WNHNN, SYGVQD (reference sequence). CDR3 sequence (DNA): TGCGCCAGCAGTGTAGGACTAGCGGGGGGGTACCTCAATGAGCAGTTCTTC. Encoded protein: CASSVGLAGGYLNEQFF.

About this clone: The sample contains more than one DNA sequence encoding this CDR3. CDR3 in amino acids: CASSLGTGTGELFF. Written as DNA, the CDR3 is TGTGCCAGCAGTCTGGGGACTGGTACCGGGGAGCTGTTTTTT. The rearrangement joins TRBV28 to TRBJ2-2, with D possibly being TRBD2 (6 bases). Germline CDR1 MDHEN, CDR2 SYDVKM. The CDR3 extends over 14 amino acids. V lost 5 bases to trimming and J lost 5 bases, with 12 bases between them.

The CDR3 reads CASSRPLSPGSYNEQFF. CDR3 in DNA: TGTGCCAGCAGCCGGCCTCTTAGCCCCGGCTCCTACAATGAGCAGTTCTTC. V gene TRBV28 combines with J gene TRBJ2-1; no reliable D call. The CDR3 contains 17 residues. Trimming took off 6 bases at V and 0 bases at J, with 18 bases between the two ends. CDR1 and CDR2 from the germline V gene are MDHEN and SYDVKM.

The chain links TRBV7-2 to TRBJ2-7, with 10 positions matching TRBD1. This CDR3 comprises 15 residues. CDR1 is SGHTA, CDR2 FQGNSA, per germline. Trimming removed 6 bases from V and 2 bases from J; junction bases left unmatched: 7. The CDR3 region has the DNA TGTGCCAGCAGAACCCCGGGACAGGGGACCTACGAGCAGTACGTC. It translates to CASRTPGQGTYEQYV.

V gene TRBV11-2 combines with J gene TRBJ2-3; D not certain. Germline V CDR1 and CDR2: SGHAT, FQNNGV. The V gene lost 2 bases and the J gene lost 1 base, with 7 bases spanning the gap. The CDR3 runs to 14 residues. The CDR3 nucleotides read TGTGCCAGCAGCTTAATGCAGGGCACAGATACGCAGTATTTT. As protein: CASSLMQGTDTQYF.

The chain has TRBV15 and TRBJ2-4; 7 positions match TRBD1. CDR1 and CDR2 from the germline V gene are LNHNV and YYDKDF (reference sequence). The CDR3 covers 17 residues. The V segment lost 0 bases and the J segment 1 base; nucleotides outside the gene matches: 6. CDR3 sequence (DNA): TGTGCCACCAGCAGAGAACAGGGGCGAGGGGCCAAAAACATTCAGTACTTC. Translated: CATSREQGRGAKNIQYF.

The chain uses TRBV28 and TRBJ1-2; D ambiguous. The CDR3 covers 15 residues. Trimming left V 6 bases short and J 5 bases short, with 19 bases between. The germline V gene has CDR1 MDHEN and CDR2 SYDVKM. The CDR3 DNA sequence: TGTGCCAGCAGCACGAGAGGGCCGGCTTATTATGGCTACACCTTC. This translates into CASSTRGPAYYGYTF.

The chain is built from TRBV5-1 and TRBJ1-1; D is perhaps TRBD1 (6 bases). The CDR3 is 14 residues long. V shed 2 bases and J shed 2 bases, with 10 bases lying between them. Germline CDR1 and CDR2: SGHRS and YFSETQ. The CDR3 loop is CASSFEDSNTEAFF. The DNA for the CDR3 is TGCGCCAGCAGCTTCGAGGACAGTAACACTGAAGCTTTCTTT. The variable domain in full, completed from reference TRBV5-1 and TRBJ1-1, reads KAGVTQTPRYLIKTRGQQVTLSCSPISGHRSVSWYQQTPGQGLQFLFEYFSETQRNKGNFPGRFSGRQFSNSRSEMNVSTLELGDSALYLCASSFEDSNTEAFFGQGTRLTVV.

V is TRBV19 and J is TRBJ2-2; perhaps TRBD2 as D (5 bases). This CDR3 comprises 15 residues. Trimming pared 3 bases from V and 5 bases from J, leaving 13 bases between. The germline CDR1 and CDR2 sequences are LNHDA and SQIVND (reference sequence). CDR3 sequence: CASSMAGTGTGELFF. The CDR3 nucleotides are TGTGCCAGTAGTATGGCAGGTACGGGGACCGGGGAGCTGTTTTTT.

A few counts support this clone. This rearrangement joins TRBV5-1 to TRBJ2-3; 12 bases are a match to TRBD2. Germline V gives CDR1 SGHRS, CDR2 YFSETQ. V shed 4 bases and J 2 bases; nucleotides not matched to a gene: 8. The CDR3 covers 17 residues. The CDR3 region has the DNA TGCGCCAGCAGCCGATCGACTAGCGGGGGCTACACAGATACGCAGTATTTT. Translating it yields CASSRSTSGGYTDTQYF.

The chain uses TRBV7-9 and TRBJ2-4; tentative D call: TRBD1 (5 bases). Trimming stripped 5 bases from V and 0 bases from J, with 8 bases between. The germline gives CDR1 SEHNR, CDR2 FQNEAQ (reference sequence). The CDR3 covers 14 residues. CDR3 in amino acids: CASSPQGAKNIQYF. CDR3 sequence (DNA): TGTGCCAGCAGCCCTCAGGGAGCCAAAAACATTCAGTACTTC.

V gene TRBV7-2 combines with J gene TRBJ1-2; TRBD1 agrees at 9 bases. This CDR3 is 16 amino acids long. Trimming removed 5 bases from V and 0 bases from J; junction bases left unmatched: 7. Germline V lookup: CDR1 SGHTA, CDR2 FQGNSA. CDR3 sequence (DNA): TGTGCCAGCAGCGTCGCCGGGACAGGGCCTAACTATGGCTACACCTTC. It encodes CASSVAGTGPNYGYTF.

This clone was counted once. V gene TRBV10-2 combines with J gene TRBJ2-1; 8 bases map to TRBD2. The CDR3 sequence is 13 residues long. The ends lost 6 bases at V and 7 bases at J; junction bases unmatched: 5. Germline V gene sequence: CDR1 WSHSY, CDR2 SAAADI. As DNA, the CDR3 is TGCGCCAGCAGCGGGGGGGCCATTAATGAGCAGTTCTTC. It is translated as CASSGGAINEQFF.

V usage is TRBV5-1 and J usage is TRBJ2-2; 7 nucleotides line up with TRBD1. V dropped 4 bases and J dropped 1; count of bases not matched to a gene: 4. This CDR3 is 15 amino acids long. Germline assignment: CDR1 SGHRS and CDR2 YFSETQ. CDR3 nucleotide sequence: TGCGCCAGCAGCCTTAGGGGGCAGAACACCGGGGAGCTGTTTTTT. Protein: CASSLRGQNTGELFF.

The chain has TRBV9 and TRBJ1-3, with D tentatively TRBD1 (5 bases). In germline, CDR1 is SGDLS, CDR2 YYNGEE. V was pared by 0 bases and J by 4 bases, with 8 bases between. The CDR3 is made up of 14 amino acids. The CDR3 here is CASSVGGGGNTIYF. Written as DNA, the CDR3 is TGTGCCAGCAGCGTAGGGGGCGGAGGAAACACCATATATTTT.